The 27 T cell receptor beta chains below all came from one sample that was sequenced in a study of T cell responses to AZD1222 COVID-19 vaccine (dated by TCRdb to the early 2020s). The sample's time point label is to be understood as: baseline before first vaccination. To prepare the library, the immunoSEQ multiplex PCR assay was applied. TCRdb mirrors the immuneACCESS table, restricted to in-frame sequences. Some clones are absent from its copies; in checked studies, under half trace to an unresolved V gene, and the reason for the others is unknown. The sample data list 150,000 to 200,000 clones, and just over 90% of these were observed just once. Together, the top ten hold 2.6% of the sample. Sequences were derived from peripheral blood, sampled on day 0 of AZD1222 vaccination. The receptors were gathered from an adult in good health.

V usage is TRBV30 and J usage is TRBJ1-3, with D maybe TRBD1 (5 bases). The CDR3 covers 15 residues. Trimming took 1 base from V and 4 from J, leaving 14 bases between them. Germline V gene data show CDR1 as GTSNPN and CDR2 as SVGIG (reference sequence). CDR3 residues: CAWSDQGREGNTIYF. CDR3 coding DNA: TGTGCCTGGAGTGATCAGGGTCGGGAAGGAAACACCATATATTTT.

The CDR3 reads CASSIGRGRHHTEAFF. CDR3 in DNA: TGTGCCAGTAGTATAGGGCGGGGACGACACCACACTGAAGCTTTCTTT. The chain joins TRBV19 to TRBJ1-1; D possibly corresponds to TRBD1 (5 bases). V was shortened by 1 base and J by 3 bases, with 15 bases between the two germline ends. The CDR3 covers 16 residues. CDR1 is LNHDA and CDR2 is SQIVND in the germline V gene (reference sequence).

V usage is TRBV30 and J usage is TRBJ1-1, with a tentative D call TRBD1 (6 bases). The CDR3 consists of 14 residues. V lost 2 bases and J 1 base, leaving 11 bases between the germline ends. Germline CDR1 is GTSNPN and CDR2 is SVGIG (reference sequence). This CDR3 is CAWSPMTGNTEAFF. CDR3 nucleotide sequence: TGTGCCTGGAGTCCGATGACAGGGAACACTGAAGCTTTCTTT. Filled out from reference TRBV30 and TRBJ1-1, the complete variable domain reads SQTIHQWPATLVQPVGSPLSLECTVEGTSNPNLYWYRQAAGRGLQLLFYSVGIGQISSEVPQNLSASRPQDRQFILSSKKLLLSDSGFYLCAWSPMTGNTEAFFGQGTRLTVV.

This chain joins TRBV19 and TRBJ1-5; tentatively, D is TRBD1 (5 bases). From germline, CDR1 is LNHDA and CDR2 SQIVND (reference sequence). The CDR3 totals 16 residues. V was trimmed by 1 base and J by 3 bases, leaving 13 bases between them. The CDR3 region has the DNA TGTGCCAGTAGTATAGCTGGGGCGCGGGTCAATCAGCCCCAGCATTTT. It encodes CASSIAGARVNQPQHF.

The V and J genes are TRBV6-1 and TRBJ2-1, with 7 bases matching TRBD1. V was pared by 3 bases and J by 9 bases, with 11 bases of the junction left unmatched. CDR1 is MNHNS and CDR2 is SASEGT in the germline V gene. The CDR3 extends over 15 amino acids. In nucleotides, the CDR3 is TGTGCCAGCAGTGATTGGGGACAGCGGAGCACTGAGCAGTTCTTC. Translating it yields CASSDWGQRSTEQFF.

CDR3 in DNA: TGTGCCAGCAGCCAAGAACCAGGGAGGGTCACTGAAGCTTTCTTT. Its protein is CASSQEPGRVTEAFF. The V and J genes are TRBV3-1 (or the pseudogene TRBV3-2) and TRBJ1-1, with D possibly being TRBD1 (5 bases). Trimming pared 0 bases from V and 4 bases from J, leaving 12 bases between. CDR1 is LGHDT and CDR2 is YNNKEL in the germline V gene (reference sequence). The CDR3 contains 15 residues.

The sample holds many counts of this clone. The V call is TRBV27, the J call TRBJ1-5; 8 nucleotides agree with TRBD1. Germline loops: CDR1 MNHEY, CDR2 SMNVEV (reference sequence). The trim removed 6 bases at V and 2 bases at J, leaving 12 bases unmatched. The CDR3 covers 17 residues. The CDR3 here is CASRRADGGQGNQPQHF. The CDR3 nucleotides read TGTGCCAGCAGGCGAGCCGATGGGGGACAGGGCAATCAGCCCCAGCATTTT.

The V call is TRBV6-5, the J call TRBJ1-5; D call uncertain. V lost 6 bases to trimming and J lost 6 bases, with 9 bases between them. Germline values: CDR1 MNHEY, CDR2 SVGAGI. The CDR3 loop spans 12 amino acids. The CDR3 nucleotides are TGTGCCAGCAGGGGTGGTACTCAGCCCCAGCATTTT. This gives the protein CASRGGTQPQHF.

V gene TRBV10-3 combines with J gene TRBJ2-3; TRBD1 might be the D (5 bases). The CDR3 totals 14 residues. Germline CDR1 reads ENHRY; CDR2 reads SYGVKD. V gave up 3 bases and J gave up 8 bases, with 15 bases separating them. CDR3 sequence (DNA): TGTGCCATCAGTGAAGGACATCAAGGTGTTACGCAGTATTTT. Translated: CAISEGHQGVTQYF.

The rearrangement joins TRBV7-9 to TRBJ1-6, with D uncertain. V was trimmed by 1 base and J by 5 bases, leaving 12 bases between them. The germline CDR1 and CDR2 sequences are SEHNR and FQNEAQ (reference sequence). The CDR3 length is 16 residues. The DNA of the CDR3 is TGTGCCAGCAGCTTAGTGGGATCTACACATAATTCACCCCTCCACTTT. Protein: CASSLVGSTHNSPLHF.

V usage is TRBV7-9 and J usage is TRBJ2-5, with 10 positions matching TRBD2. This CDR3 region has 13 residues. Per the germline V gene, CDR1 is SEHNR and CDR2 is FQNEAQ (reference sequence). The CDR3 bases are TGTGCTCGAGAAGCGGGAGGGCAAGAGACCCAGTACTTC. This sequence encodes CAREAGGQETQYF.

V is TRBV6-5 and J is TRBJ2-7, with D unresolved. V lost 0 bases, J lost 2 bases, and 8 bases lay in between. The CDR3 covers 14 residues. Germline CDR1 and CDR2: MNHEY and SVGAGI. CDR3 region: CASSYSGGTYEQYF. In DNA form, the CDR3 reads TGTGCCAGCAGTTACTCGGGCGGAACCTACGAGCAGTACTTC.

V and J are TRBV7-2 and TRBJ1-3; D not certain. The CDR3 contains 14 residues. CDR1 SGHTA and CDR2 FQGNSA come from the germline V gene. Deletions cut 3 bases from V and 2 bases from J, with 8 bases between. The CDR3 region is CASSLHTPGNTIYF. The DNA for the CDR3 is TGTGCCAGCAGCTTGCACACCCCTGGAAACACCATATATTTT.

V usage is TRBV19 and J usage is TRBJ1-2, with 10 bases identical to TRBD1. The V and J ends lost 5 bases and 8 bases, in that order; junction bases with no gene match: 8. The CDR3 covers 14 residues. Germline CDR1 and CDR2: LNHDA and SQIVND (reference sequence). The CDR3 DNA reads TGTGCCAGTAGTCAGACAGGGGGCGCAGGGGGCTACACCTTC. Translation: CASSQTGGAGGYTF.

The chain has TRBV4-1 and TRBJ2-1; 14 bases line up with TRBD2. The germline V gene encodes CDR1 MGHRA and CDR2 YSYEKL. Losses at the gene ends were 0 bases for V and 9 bases for J; bases not matched to a gene: 4. The CDR3 runs to 16 residues. Here the CDR3 reads CASSQEAGLAGVEQFF. The CDR3 DNA follows: TGCGCCAGCAGCCAAGAAGCGGGACTAGCGGGAGTTGAGCAGTTCTTC.

The chain employs TRBV5-6 and TRBJ1-4; 7 bases fit TRBD1. The CDR3 is 14 residues long. CDR1 and CDR2 from the germline V gene are SGHDT and YYEEEE. After removal of 4 bases from V and 6 bases from J, the junction contained 6 bases not matched to a gene. The CDR3 nucleotides are TGTGCCAGCAGCAGGGACAGCAATTATGAAAAACTGTTTTTT. Encoded protein: CASSRDSNYEKLFF.

The V and J genes are TRBV6-2 or TRBV6-3 and TRBJ1-5; D gene uncertain. There are 14 residues in the CDR3. The V and J ends lost 6 bases and 1 base respectively, with 10 bases between them. Looked up from germline, CDR1 is MNHEY and CDR2 is SVGEGT. Here the CDR3 DNA reads TGTGCCAGCAGCGTGGACTGGAGCAATCAGCCCCAGCATTTT. This translates into CASSVDWSNQPQHF.

CDR3 sequence: CASRTSGSSYEQYF. The CDR3 bases are TGTGCCAGCCGGACTAGCGGGAGCTCCTACGAGCAGTACTTC. The chain employs TRBV19 and TRBJ2-7; 13 nucleotides line up with TRBD2. V was pared by 9 bases and J by 0 bases, with 2 bases of the junction left unmatched. Germline values: CDR1 LNHDA, CDR2 SQIVND (reference sequence). The CDR3 contains 14 residues. Variable domain in full (rest from reference TRBV19 and TRBJ2-7): DGGITQSPKYLFRKEGQNVTLSCEQNLNHDAMYWYRQDPGQGLRLIYYSQIVNDFQKGDIAEGYSVSREKKESFPLTVTSAQKNPTAFYLCASRTSGSSYEQYFGPGTRLTVT.

Only one count was recorded for this clone. The CDR3 sequence is CASSIIARGNQPQHF. DNA for the CDR3: TGTGCCAGTAGTATTATCGCTCGGGGGAATCAGCCCCAGCATTTT. This chain links TRBV19 with TRBJ1-5, with D perhaps matching TRBD1 (5 bases). Trimming removed 3 bases at V and 4 bases at J, with 13 bases between. Germline assignment: CDR1 LNHDA and CDR2 SQIVND (reference sequence). The CDR3 length is 15 residues.

This clone was seen just once. The chain recombines TRBV5-1 with TRBJ2-7; tentatively, D is TRBD1 (6 bases). Trimming cost V 3 bases and J 0 bases, with 7 bases left between them. This CDR3 spans 13 amino acids. The germline V gene encodes CDR1 SGHRS and CDR2 YFSETQ. The CDR3 spells CASSSDSSYEQYF. In DNA form, the CDR3 reads TGCGCCAGCAGCTCGGACAGCTCCTACGAGCAGTACTTC. The complete variable domain, with remaining parts taken from reference TRBV5-1 and TRBJ2-7, reads KAGVTQTPRYLIKTRGQQVTLSCSPISGHRSVSWYQQTPGQGLQFLFEYFSETQRNKGNFPGRFSGRQFSNSRSEMNVSTLELGDSALYLCASSSDSSYEQYFGPGTRLTVT.

The V call is TRBV4-2, the J call TRBJ1-1, with 8 bases matching TRBD1. The CDR3 runs to 17 residues. The ends lost 0 bases at V and 0 bases at J; junction bases unmatched: 6. Germline lookup yields CDR1 LGHNA and CDR2 YNFKEQ. CDR3 region: CASSQDSPGGLNTEAFF. DNA of the CDR3: TGTGCCAGCAGCCAAGATTCCCCAGGGGGCTTGAACACTGAAGCTTTCTTT.

A single count supports this clone. The genes are TRBV27 and TRBJ1-2; 10 nucleotides match TRBD1. This CDR3 spans 17 amino acids. CDR1 is MNHEY, CDR2 SMNVEV, per germline (reference sequence). The V gene end was trimmed by 8 bases and the J gene end by 4 bases; junction bases not matched to a gene: 16. CDR3: CASGSRDRGPVSYGYTF. The CDR3 DNA reads TGTGCCAGCGGAAGCCGGGACAGGGGACCAGTTTCCTATGGCTACACCTTC.

This chain connects TRBV4-1 to TRBJ2-1; maybe TRBD1 (5 bases). From germline, CDR1 is MGHRA and CDR2 YSYEKL. The V gene lost 6 bases and the J gene lost 5 bases, with 14 bases spanning the gap. The CDR3 is 14 residues long. DNA for the CDR3: TGCGCCAGCAGGCTTCGCGACAGTAACAATGAGCAGTTCTTC. Residues: CASRLRDSNNEQFF.

The CDR3 DNA follows: TGTGCCAGCAGTTTAGCCCCCGGGTACACTGAAGCTTTCTTT. Translation: CASSLAPGYTEAFF. The chain uses TRBV27 and TRBJ1-1, with D unresolved. Germline V gene sequence: CDR1 MNHEY, CDR2 SMNVEV (reference sequence). CDR3 length: 14 amino acids. Trimming shortened V by 2 bases and J by 3 bases, and 10 bases separated the two germline ends.

Here the CDR3 reads CASRLNTEAFF. The CDR3 bases are TGCGCCAGTAGGTTGAACACTGAAGCTTTCTTT. The chain recombines TRBV10-2 with TRBJ1-1, with no clear D. The CDR3 runs 11 residues. Germline CDR1 WSHSY, CDR2 SAAADI. V was trimmed by 9 bases and J by 0 bases, leaving 5 bases between them.

The CDR3 spells CASSYLGGPQNEQFF. As DNA, the CDR3 is TGTGCCAGCAGTTACTTGGGAGGGCCCCAAAATGAGCAGTTCTTC. The rearrangement joins TRBV6-5 to TRBJ2-1, with 7 bases lining up with TRBD2. The CDR3 is made up of 15 amino acids. V lost 1 base, J lost 7 bases, and 7 bases stayed unmatched. Germline V lookup: CDR1 MNHEY, CDR2 SVGAGI.

This clone showed up just a few times. The chain couples TRBV30 to TRBJ2-1; TRBD2 agrees at 7 bases. With V trimmed by 4 bases and J by 4 bases, 10 bases remained unmatched. CDR3 length equals 15 residues. CDR1 GTSNPN and CDR2 SVGIG come from the germline V gene (reference sequence). The CDR3 sequence is CAWNGGTENYNEQFF. In DNA form, the CDR3 reads TGTGCCTGGAACGGGGGGACCGAAAATTACAATGAGCAGTTCTTC.